The sequence of this T cell receptor beta chain was determined in a study of blood T cell repertoires in COVID-19. Across the whole study: T cells, B-cell-depleted T cells, or PBMCs provided the cDNA or gDNA that served as material.

CDR1 and CDR2 from the germline V gene are MNHNS and SASEGT. The CDR3 is 13 amino acids. The V and J ends lost 3 bases and 8 bases respectively, with 13 bases between them. Method: immunoSEQ multiplex PCR; TCRdb's copy keeps in-frame clones and lacks some. This sample has under 500,000 clones, with approximately 90% found just once. This chain links TRBV6-1 with TRBJ1-2, with a tentative D call TRBD1 (5 bases). The sample taken for sequencing was PBMCs or T cells enriched from blood (not recorded which). The clonotype comes from a woman in her late teens or twenties with acute COVID-19. The CDR3 here is CASSDAGREGYTF. Here the CDR3 DNA reads TGTGCCAGCAGTGACGCAGGGAGGGAGGGCTACACCTTC.